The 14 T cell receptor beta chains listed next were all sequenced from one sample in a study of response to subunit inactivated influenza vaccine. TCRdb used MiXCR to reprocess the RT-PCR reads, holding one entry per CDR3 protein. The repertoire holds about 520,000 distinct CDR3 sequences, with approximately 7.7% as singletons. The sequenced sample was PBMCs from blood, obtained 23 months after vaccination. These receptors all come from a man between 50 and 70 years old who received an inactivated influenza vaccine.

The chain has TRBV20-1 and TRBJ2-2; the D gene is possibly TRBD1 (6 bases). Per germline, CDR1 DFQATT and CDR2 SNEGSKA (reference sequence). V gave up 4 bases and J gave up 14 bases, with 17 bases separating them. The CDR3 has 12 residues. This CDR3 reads CSAILGRGYLFF. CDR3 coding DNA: TGCAGTGCTATACTGGGCAGGGGTTATCTGTTTTTT.

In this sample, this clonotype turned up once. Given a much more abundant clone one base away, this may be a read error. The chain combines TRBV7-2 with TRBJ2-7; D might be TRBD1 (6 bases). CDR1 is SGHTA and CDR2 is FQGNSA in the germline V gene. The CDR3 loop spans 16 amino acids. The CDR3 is CASGLETGLLSYEQYF. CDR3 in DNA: TGTGCCAGCGGCTTGGAGACAGGTCTCCTCTCCTACGAGCAGTACTTC.

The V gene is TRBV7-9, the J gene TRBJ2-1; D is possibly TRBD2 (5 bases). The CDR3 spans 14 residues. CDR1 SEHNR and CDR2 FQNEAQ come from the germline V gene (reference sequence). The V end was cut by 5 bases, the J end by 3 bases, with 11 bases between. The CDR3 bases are TGTGCCAGCAGCGGAGGTACAAGCTACAATGAGCAGTTCTTC. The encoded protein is CASSGGTSYNEQFF.

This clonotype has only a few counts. CDR3 nucleotide sequence: TGTGCCAGCAGTCGTAGCGGGGGGGCATACAATGAGCAGTTCTTC. Translating gives CASSRSGGAYNEQFF. The chain joins TRBV27 to TRBJ2-1, with 11 nucleotides matching TRBD2. CDR3 length: 15 amino acids. After removal of 5 bases from V and 4 bases from J, the junction contained 4 bases not matched to a gene. In germline, CDR1 is MNHEY, CDR2 SMNVEV (reference sequence).

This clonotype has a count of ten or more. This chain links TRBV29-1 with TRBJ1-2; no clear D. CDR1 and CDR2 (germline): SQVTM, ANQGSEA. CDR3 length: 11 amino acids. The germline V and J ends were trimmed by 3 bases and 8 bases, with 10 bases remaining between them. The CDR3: CSVEDRGGYTF. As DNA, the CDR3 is TGCAGCGTTGAGGACCGTGGGGGCTACACCTTC.

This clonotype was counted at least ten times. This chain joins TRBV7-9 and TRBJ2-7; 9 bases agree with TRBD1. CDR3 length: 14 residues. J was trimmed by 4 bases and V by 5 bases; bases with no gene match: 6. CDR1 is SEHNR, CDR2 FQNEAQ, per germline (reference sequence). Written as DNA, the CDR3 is TGTGCCAGCAGCCCCCGGGACAGGGAGTACGAGCAGTACTTC. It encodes CASSPRDREYEQYF.

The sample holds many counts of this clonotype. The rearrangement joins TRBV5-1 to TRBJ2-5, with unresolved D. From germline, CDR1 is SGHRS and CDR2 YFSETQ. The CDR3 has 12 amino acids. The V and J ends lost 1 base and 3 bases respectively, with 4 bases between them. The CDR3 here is CASSLREETQYF. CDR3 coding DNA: TGCGCCAGCAGCTTGAGGGAAGAGACCCAGTACTTC. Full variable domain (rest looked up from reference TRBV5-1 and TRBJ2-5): KAGVTQTPRYLIKTRGQQVTLSCSPISGHRSVSWYQQTPGQGLQFLFEYFSETQRNKGNFPGRFSGRQFSNSRSEMNVSTLELGDSALYLCASSLREETQYFGPGTRLLVL.

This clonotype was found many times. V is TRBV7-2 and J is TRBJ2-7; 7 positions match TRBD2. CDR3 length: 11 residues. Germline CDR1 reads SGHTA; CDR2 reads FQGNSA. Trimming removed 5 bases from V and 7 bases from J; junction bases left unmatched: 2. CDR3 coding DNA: TGTGCCAGCAGCCCCGGGAGGGAGCAGTACTTC. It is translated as CASSPGREQYF. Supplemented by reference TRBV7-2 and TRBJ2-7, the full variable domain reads GAGVSQSPSNKVTEKGKDVELRCDPISGHTALYWYRQSLGQGLEFLIYFQGNSAPDKSGLPSDRFSAERTGGSVSTLTIQRTQQEDSAVYLCASSPGREQYFGPGTRLTVT.

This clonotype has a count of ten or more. The CDR3 reads CSAADRSNTGELFF. Written as DNA, the CDR3 is TGCAGCGCTGCTGACAGGTCGAACACCGGGGAGCTGTTTTTT. The J gene is TRBJ2-2, the V gene TRBV29-1, with D possibly TRBD1 on 6 matching bases. CDR1 and CDR2 (germline): SQVTM, ANQGSEA. The CDR3 covers 14 residues. V lost 7 bases, J lost 0 bases, and 12 bases lay in between.

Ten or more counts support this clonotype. CDR3 protein: CASSTGTGNYNEQFF. Here the CDR3 DNA reads TGCGCCAGCAGCACCGGGACAGGGAACTACAATGAGCAGTTCTTC. The chain is built from TRBV5-1 and TRBJ2-1; 9 bases map to TRBD1. Unmatched junction bases numbered 5, after V lost 4 bases and J lost 3 bases. Germline V lookup: CDR1 SGHRS, CDR2 YFSETQ. This CDR3 is built from 15 residues.

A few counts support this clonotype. This CDR3 is CASSQRPIGGSYNSPLHF. CDR3 sequence (DNA): TGTGCCAGCAGCCAAAGACCTATAGGTGGTTCCTATAATTCACCCCTCCACTTT. The chain uses TRBV3-1 and TRBJ1-6; D unresolved. Germline V gives CDR1 LGHDT, CDR2 YNNKEL (reference sequence). This CDR3 comprises 18 residues. Trimming removed 2 bases from V and 1 base from J, with 15 bases in between.

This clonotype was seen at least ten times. DNA for the CDR3: TGCGCCAGCAGCTTGTCAGGGTTTACCTACAATGAGCAGTTCTTC. Translated: CASSLSGFTYNEQFF. V and J are TRBV5-1 and TRBJ2-1; TRBD1 is a possible D gene (5 bases). CDR1 SGHRS and CDR2 YFSETQ come from the germline V gene. Trimming removed 1 base at V and 2 bases at J, with 10 bases between. This CDR3 contains 15 residues.

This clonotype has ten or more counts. CDR3 sequence reads: CASSEPGQGDTIYF. The CDR3, as DNA: TGCGCCAGCAGCGAACCGGGACAGGGGGACACCATATATTTT. V is TRBV5-1 and J is TRBJ1-3; 11 bases agree with TRBD1. This CDR3 comprises 14 residues. Germline V gene lookup returns CDR1 SGHRS and CDR2 YFSETQ. The ends lost 4 bases at V and 8 bases at J; junction bases unmatched: 5.

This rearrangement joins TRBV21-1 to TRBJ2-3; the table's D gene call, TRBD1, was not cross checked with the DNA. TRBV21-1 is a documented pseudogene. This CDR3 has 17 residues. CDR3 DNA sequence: TGTGCCAGCAGCAAAGATAGGGCCCAGGGGGCCCCAGATACGCAGTATTTT. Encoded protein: CASSKDRAQGAPDTQYF.